These 23 T cell receptor beta chains were sequenced from one sample in a study of blood T cells in healthy people across ages. Together with a sample-barcoded 5' primer, a J-beta primer mix was included in a second PCR lasting 7 to 11 cycles. One entry per CDR3 protein, called by TCRdb with MiXCR from the 5' RACE reads. Here the sample spans 1.5 million to 2 million distinct CDR3 sequences, 28% being singletons. The sequenced sample consisted of blood. The receptors shown here come from a woman in her 30s in good health.

The genes are TRBV28 and TRBJ2-1; TRBD1 is a possible D gene (5 bases). Germline V CDR1 and CDR2: MDHEN, SYDVKM. The CDR3 runs 14 residues. V lost 2 bases and J lost 5, with 10 bases in between. CDR3 DNA sequence: TGTGCCAGCAGTTTAAACCAGGGAAACAATGAGCAGTTCTTC. The encoded protein is CASSLNQGNNEQFF.

On this clonotype itself: A single base separates this from a much larger clone, so it may be a read error. The chain employs TRBV27 and TRBJ2-7; D is possibly TRBD1 (5 bases). The CDR3 extends over 15 amino acids. V lost 6 bases and J 4 bases, leaving 19 bases between the germline ends. Germline loops: CDR1 MNHEY, CDR2 SMNVEV (reference sequence). CDR3 nucleotide sequence: TGTGCCAGCAGCCCCACCGGGCAGGGTCGTTACGAGCAGTACTTC. Its translation is CASSPTGQGRYEQYF.

This clonotype was seen a handful of times. The chain links TRBV7-9 to TRBJ1-1; D is uncertain. This CDR3 is built from 17 residues. Trimming removed 5 bases at V and 4 bases at J, with 23 bases between. Per the germline V gene, CDR1 is SEHNR and CDR2 is FQNEAQ (reference sequence). The CDR3: CASSILGTYPSSTEAFF. Here the CDR3 DNA reads TGTGCCAGCAGCATCCTGGGCACATATCCATCCAGCACTGAAGCTTTCTTT.

This clonotype was seen a few times. The rearrangement links TRBV7-3 to TRBJ2-1; D may correspond to TRBD1 or TRBD2 (7 bases each). V shed 5 bases and J shed 7 bases, with 12 bases lying between them. Germline values: CDR1 SGHTA, CDR2 FQGTGA. This CDR3 is built from 13 residues. In DNA form, the CDR3 reads TGTGCCAGCAGCCAGGGGGGGCCGAATGAGCAGTTCTTC. The encoded protein is CASSQGGPNEQFF. Using reference TRBV7-3 and TRBJ2-1 for the parts outside the CDR3, the full variable domain is GAGVSQTPSNKVTEKGKYVELRCDPISGHTALYWYRQSLGQGPEFLIYFQGTGAADDSGLPNDRFFAVRPEGSVSTLKIQRTERGDSAVYLCASSQGGPNEQFFGPGTRLTVL.

At least ten counts were recorded for this clonotype. This sequence joins TRBV4-1 and TRBJ2-7; 7 nucleotides line up with TRBD2. The V segment lost 0 bases and the J segment 3 bases; nucleotides outside the gene matches: 8. Germline V gene sequence: CDR1 MGHRA, CDR2 YSYEKL. This CDR3 is built from 16 residues. The CDR3 loop reads CASSQEGRGGDYEQYF. DNA of the CDR3: TGCGCCAGCAGCCAAGAAGGGAGGGGAGGGGACTACGAGCAGTACTTC.

A remark on this clonotype: At one end the junction does not follow the germline gene, possibly because of a read error. The CDR3 bases are TGTGCCAGCGGCCAAGTACAGGGGATATGGGAGCAGTACTTC. It specifies CASGQVQGIWEQYF. The chain has TRBV14 and TRBJ2-4; TRBD1 matches 7 bases. CDR1 SGHDN and CDR2 FVKESK come from the germline V gene. CDR3 length: 14 amino acids.

The CDR3 nucleotides are TGTGCCAGCAGCGTAGGTACAGGGATATTGTACAATGAGCAGTTCTTC. Amino acid sequence: CASSVGTGILYNEQFF. The chain joins TRBV7-9 to TRBJ2-1, with D tentatively TRBD1 (6 bases). CDR3 size: 16 residues. CDR1 and CDR2 (germline): SEHNR, FQNEAQ (reference sequence). The germline V and J ends were trimmed by 5 bases and 4 bases, with 18 bases remaining between them.

In regard to this clonotype: This could be a read error, since a much larger clone is one nucleotide away. The chain employs TRBV7-2 and TRBJ2-3, with D perhaps TRBD1 (6 bases). This CDR3 has 13 residues. Germline CDR1 SGHTA, CDR2 FQGNSA. This chain's CDR3 is CARSSNRADTQYF. The CDR3 coding sequence is TGTGCCCGCAGCTCCAACAGGGCAGATACGCAGTATTTT.

This clonotype has ten or more counts. This chain connects TRBV18 to TRBJ2-7; 8 bases line up with TRBD1. Germline V gene data show CDR1 as KGHSH and CDR2 as LQKENI. V lost 3 bases, J lost 5 bases, and 6 bases stayed unmatched. This CDR3 has 14 residues. The DNA for the CDR3 is TGTGCCAGCTCACCCGACAGGGGAAGGCACGAGCAGTACTTC. It translates to CASSPDRGRHEQYF. Full variable domain (outside the CDR3, taken from reference TRBV18 and TRBJ2-7): NAGVMQNPRHLVRRRGQEARLRCSPMKGHSHVYWYRQLPEEGLKFMVYLQKENIIDESGMPKERFSAEFPKEGPSILRIQQVVRGDSAAYFCASSPDRGRHEQYFGPGTRLTVT.

This clonotype was observed a handful of times. V usage is TRBV5-5 and J usage is TRBJ2-1, with a possible D match to TRBD1 (5 bases). Trimming stripped 6 bases from V and 0 bases from J, with 13 bases between. CDR3 length equals 15 residues. Germline V gene data show CDR1 as SGHKS and CDR2 as YYEKEE (reference sequence). Here the CDR3 DNA reads TGTGCCAGCATCCCGAGACAGAGCTCCTACAATGAGCAGTTCTTC. Its translation: CASIPRQSSYNEQFF.

This clonotype was seen only a few times. CDR3 sequence: CASSVASWDEQYF. The CDR3 bases are TGTGCCAGCAGCGTGGCCAGTTGGGACGAGCAGTACTTC. The chain carries TRBV7-9 and TRBJ2-7; no clear D gene. Looked up from germline, CDR1 is SEHNR and CDR2 is FQNEAQ (reference sequence). The CDR3 totals 13 residues. Between the trimmed V and J ends, which lost 5 bases and 5 bases, there was a span of 13 bases.

This clonotype showed up many times. J is TRBJ2-3 and V is TRBV10-2; D gene uncertain. There are 14 residues in the CDR3. Trimming stripped 5 bases from V and 3 bases from J, with 12 bases between. Germline CDR1 is WSHSY and CDR2 is SAAADI. CDR3 nucleotide sequence: TGCGCCAGCAGTATTACCCTCGGAACAGATACGCAGTATTTT. This codes for CASSITLGTDTQYF.

A note on this clonotype: One end of the junction fails to match germline, which may point to a read error. The chain recombines TRBV10-3 with TRBJ2-7; 10 bases are a match to TRBD1. Germline-derived CDR1 and CDR2 are ENHRY and SYGVKD. The CDR3 sequence is 17 residues long. The CDR3 DNA is TGTGCCATCAGTGAGTCGGGAGGACAGGGGGGGGCCTACGAGCTGTACTTC. It yields the protein CAISESGGQGGAYELYF.

This clonotype was counted ten times or more. The genes are TRBV27 and TRBJ2-7, with 9 bases identical to TRBD1. Germline CDR1 reads MNHEY; CDR2 reads SMNVEV (reference sequence). The CDR3 loop spans 14 amino acids. Trimming at V came to 6 bases and at J to 2 bases, leaving 5 bases not matched to a gene. As DNA, the CDR3 is TGTGCCAGCAGAAGCCGGGACAGGGCCTACGAGCAGTACTTC. Translated: CASRSRDRAYEQYF.

V is TRBV9 and J is TRBJ1-3; D perhaps matches TRBD1 (6 bases). Germline V gene data show CDR1 as SGDLS and CDR2 as YYNGEE. The V and J ends lost 3 bases and 5 bases respectively, with 15 bases between them. The CDR3 is 15 residues long. In DNA form, the CDR3 reads TGTGCCAGCAGCGCCCCTGGAGGGGGGAGAAACACCATATATTTT. Translating it yields CASSAPGGGRNTIYF.

The chain recombines TRBV12-3 or TRBV12-4 with TRBJ2-4; no definite D call. Trimming removed 6 bases from V and 6 bases from J, with 18 bases in between. The CDR3 is 15 residues long. This CDR3 reads CASRSAGPPRNIQYF. The CDR3 nucleotides are TGTGCCAGCAGATCCGCCGGCCCCCCACGAAACATTCAGTACTTC.

This clonotype came up many times. The chain carries TRBV5-1 and TRBJ2-1; perhaps TRBD1 as D (5 bases). Germline CDR1 reads SGHRS; CDR2 reads YFSETQ. Trimming removed 4 bases at V and 6 bases at J, with 11 bases between. This CDR3 has 13 residues. The CDR3 bases are TGCGCCAGCAGCCCCGACAGTGGCAATGAGCAGTTCTTC. Protein: CASSPDSGNEQFF.

Points on this clonotype: Being one base from a much bigger clone, this may be a read error. The chain carries TRBV4-1 and TRBJ2-3; TRBD1 aligns across 9 bases. V dropped 3 bases and J dropped 4; count of bases not matched to a gene: 5. The CDR3 loop spans 15 amino acids. Germline CDR1 and CDR2: MGHRA and YSYEKL. CDR3 loop: CASSHGTGYADTQYF. The CDR3 DNA reads as TGCGCCAGCAGCCACGGGACAGGGTACGCAGATACGCAGTATTTT.

The chain uses TRBV5-1 and TRBJ2-2, with TRBD2 matching over 11 bases. Germline CDR1 is SGHRS and CDR2 is YFSETQ. V gave up 6 bases and J gave up 0 bases; unmatched junction bases: 10. The CDR3 sequence is 18 residues long. DNA of the CDR3: TGCGCCAGCACCCGGAGGCCTAGCGGGGGGACGAACACCGGGGAGCTGTTTTTT. Translation: CASTRRPSGGTNTGELFF.

This clonotype has just a few counts. This rearrangement joins TRBV28 to TRBJ2-6; 8 nucleotides agree with TRBD1. From germline, CDR1 is MDHEN and CDR2 SYDVKM. V gave up 3 bases and J gave up 2 bases; unmatched junction bases: 6. This CDR3 region has 17 residues. The CDR3 spells CASSFRTGSPGANVLTF. CDR3 DNA sequence: TGTGCCAGCAGTTTCAGGACAGGGTCTCCTGGGGCCAACGTCCTGACTTTC.

This clonotype has a handful of counts. The CDR3 loop reads CAISEGGGMDYGYTF. For the CDR3, the DNA is TGTGCCATCAGTGAGGGAGGGGGCATGGACTATGGCTACACCTTC. This chain links TRBV10-3 with TRBJ1-2; TRBD1 matches at 7 bases. V trimming: 2 bases; J trimming: 3 bases; junction bases outside the gene matches: 6. This CDR3 is built from 15 residues. Germline V CDR1 and CDR2: ENHRY, SYGVKD.

At least ten counts were recorded for this clonotype. The V gene is TRBV29-1, the J gene TRBJ2-3; no reliable D call. The CDR3 is made up of 13 amino acids. The V end lost 6 bases, the J end lost 2 bases, and 12 bases lay between the germline ends. The germline V gene has CDR1 SQVTM and CDR2 ANQGSEA. CDR3 loop: CSVRLPLTDTQYF. Written as DNA, the CDR3 is TGCAGCGTCAGACTCCCACTCACAGATACGCAGTATTTT.

This clonotype appeared many times. J is TRBJ2-5 and V is TRBV29-1; D may be TRBD1 (6 bases). Trimming took off 6 bases at V and 3 bases at J, with 11 bases between the two ends. The CDR3 length is 12 residues. Germline V lookup: CDR1 SQVTM, CDR2 ANQGSEA. The CDR3 nucleotides are TGCAGCGTGGCTCAGGGGAAAGAGACCCAGTACTTC. It specifies CSVAQGKETQYF.